The 29 T cell receptor beta chains listed next were all sequenced from one sample in a study of blood T cell repertoires in COVID-19. Clones were read by immunoSEQ multiplex PCR, and TCRdb kept only the in-frame ones, dropping some. The repertoire has some 120,000 clones, approximately 90% of them found once; the top ten carry under 2%. Sequenced: peripheral blood. These TCRs come from a human donor with active COVID-19. The donor label of this sample is uncertain.

J is TRBJ1-1 and V is TRBV5-5, with 9 bases fitting TRBD1. This CDR3 contains 15 residues. Per the germline V gene, CDR1 is SGHKS and CDR2 is YYEKEE (reference sequence). With 6 bases clipped from V and 5 bases from J, the junction kept 11 bases outside the gene matches. The CDR3 DNA reads TGTGCCAGCACCCAATACTCAGACAGGGGGACTGAAGCTTTCTTT. It translates to CASTQYSDRGTEAFF.

V is TRBV6-5 and J is TRBJ2-5; D unclear. With 2 bases removed from V and 5 bases from J, the gap between germline ends came to 9 bases. The CDR3 sequence is 13 residues long. CDR1 and CDR2 from the germline V gene are MNHEY and SVGAGI. CDR3 in DNA: TGTGCCAGCAGTTACAATTTAGAGGAGACCCAGTACTTC. Its translation: CASSYNLEETQYF.

The table lists this clone with a few counts. The chain has TRBV20-1 and TRBJ1-1; 7 nucleotides line up with TRBD1. J lost 5 bases, V lost 3 bases, and 6 bases had no gene match. The germline gives CDR1 DFQATT, CDR2 SNEGSKA (reference sequence). The CDR3 is 13 residues long. The CDR3 sequence is CSASGTVGTEAFF. The CDR3 DNA reads as TGCAGTGCTAGTGGGACAGTGGGAACTGAAGCTTTCTTT.

The CDR3 nucleotides are TGTGCCAGCAGCTCTGAAGCCCAGCCCCAGCATTTT. Residues: CASSSEAQPQHF. The rearrangement links TRBV11-2 to TRBJ1-5; the D is unclear. The CDR3 consists of 12 residues. Trimming took 4 bases from V and 7 from J, leaving 8 bases between them. Germline V gene sequence: CDR1 SGHAT, CDR2 FQNNGV.

The V call is TRBV19, the J call TRBJ1-1; no clear D gene. CDR1 and CDR2 from the germline V gene are LNHDA and SQIVND (reference sequence). With 3 bases removed from V and 1 base from J, the gap between germline ends came to 6 bases. The CDR3 extends over 13 amino acids. CDR3 sequence reads: CASSIPGNTEAFF. CDR3 nucleotides: TGTGCCAGTAGTATCCCAGGGAACACTGAAGCTTTCTTT.

This rearrangement joins TRBV3-1 (or the pseudogene TRBV3-2) to TRBJ2-1; D not resolved. Germline CDR1 reads LGHDT; CDR2 reads YNNKEL (reference sequence). V dropped 7 bases and J dropped 8 bases, with 12 bases sitting between them. This CDR3 has 12 residues. The CDR3 spells CASIRPRHEQFF. The CDR3 DNA sequence: TGTGCCAGCATCAGGCCCAGGCATGAGCAGTTCTTC.

The CDR3, as DNA: TGTGCCAGCAGCCCTGGGCCCTTAGGACAGGGGAAAGGATACGAGCAGTACTTC. Protein sequence: CASSPGPLGQGKGYEQYF. The chain links TRBV7-6 to TRBJ2-7; 9 bases are shared with TRBD1. This CDR3 has 18 amino acids. V was pared by 5 bases and J by 4 bases, with 18 bases of the junction left unmatched. Looked up from germline, CDR1 is SGHVS and CDR2 is FNYEAQ.

The chain is built from TRBV5-1 and TRBJ2-3; TRBD1 matches at 8 bases. This CDR3 has 15 residues. Germline CDR1 SGHRS, CDR2 YFSETQ. The junction had 3 bases not matched to a gene; V was cut back by 3 bases and J by 0 bases. The CDR3, as DNA: TGCGCCAGCAGCTCAAGACAGGGGAGCACAGATACGCAGTATTTT. It encodes CASSSRQGSTDTQYF. Complete variable domain (other parts from reference TRBV5-1 and TRBJ2-3): KAGVTQTPRYLIKTRGQQVTLSCSPISGHRSVSWYQQTPGQGLQFLFEYFSETQRNKGNFPGRFSGRQFSNSRSEMNVSTLELGDSALYLCASSSRQGSTDTQYFGPGTRLTVL.

The chain links TRBV11-2 to TRBJ2-7; D is possibly TRBD2 (5 bases). The CDR3 totals 15 residues. V dropped 1 base and J dropped 4 bases, with 14 bases sitting between them. Germline V lookup: CDR1 SGHAT, CDR2 FQNNGV. Written as DNA, the CDR3 is TGTGCCAGCAGCTTAGGAGTTAGCGCCCTTTACGAGCAGTACTTC. It encodes CASSLGVSALYEQYF. Variable domain in full (rest from reference TRBV11-2 and TRBJ2-7): EAGVAQSPRYKIIEKRQSVAFWCNPISGHATLYWYQQILGQGPKLLIQFQNNGVVDDSQLPKDRFSAERLKGVDSTLKIQPAKLEDSAVYLCASSLGVSALYEQYFGPGTRLTVT.

CDR3 sequence reads: CASSRLPTSTGELFF. CDR3 DNA: TGTGCCAGCAGCCGCCTACCCACTAGCACCGGGGAGCTGTTTTTT. The genes are TRBV7-2 and TRBJ2-2; a weak D match, TRBD2 (5 bases). Germline lookup yields CDR1 SGHTA and CDR2 FQGNSA. Between the trimmed V and J ends, which lost 5 bases and 4 bases, there was a span of 14 bases. The CDR3 covers 15 residues.

The genes are TRBV5-1 and TRBJ2-7, with D perhaps matching TRBD2 (6 bases). Deletions cut 4 bases from V and 4 bases from J, with 12 bases between. The CDR3 totals 13 residues. The germline gives CDR1 SGHRS, CDR2 YFSETQ. The CDR3 DNA reads TGCGCCAGCAGCGGGGGAGGTGGGTACGAGCAGTACTTC. Translation: CASSGGGGYEQYF.

V and J are TRBV7-3 and TRBJ2-3, with D perhaps matching TRBD2 (5 bases). This CDR3 is 15 amino acids long. Germline V gene sequence: CDR1 SGHTA, CDR2 FQGTGA. Trimming removed 8 bases from V and 2 bases from J, with 17 bases in between. The CDR3 nucleotides read TGTGCCAGCGCCCAGGTGGGCGGGCCCACAGATACGCAGTATTTT. Its protein product is CASAQVGGPTDTQYF.

This rearrangement joins TRBV6-1 to TRBJ2-7; D is ambiguous. Germline assignment: CDR1 MNHNS and CDR2 SASEGT. V lost 3 bases to trimming and J lost 6 bases, with 9 bases between them. This CDR3 has 12 amino acids. This CDR3 reads CASSEFGVEQYF. In nucleotides, the CDR3 is TGTGCCAGCAGTGAGTTCGGAGTCGAGCAGTACTTC.

This rearrangement joins TRBV19 to TRBJ1-2; 7 bases align to TRBD1. The CDR3 covers 15 residues. The V segment lost 2 bases and the J segment 4 bases; nucleotides outside the gene matches: 7. Germline V gene lookup returns CDR1 LNHDA and CDR2 SQIVND (reference sequence). CDR3 DNA sequence: TGTGCCAGTAGTATACCCCTAACAGGGGCCTATGGCTACACCTTC. Amino acids: CASSIPLTGAYGYTF.

Here the CDR3 DNA reads TGTGCCAGCAGGTTAGGAGAAGATACGCAGTATTTT. This sequence encodes CASRLGEDTQYF. The chain combines TRBV28 with TRBJ2-3, with unresolved D. V dropped 6 bases and J dropped 5 bases, with 9 bases sitting between them. CDR1 MDHEN and CDR2 SYDVKM come from the germline V gene. The CDR3 totals 12 residues.

This chain links TRBV7-2 with TRBJ1-5; D perhaps matches TRBD1 (6 bases). The CDR3 contains 14 residues. Trimming shortened V by 5 bases and J by 3 bases, and 11 bases separated the two germline ends. Germline V gene sequence: CDR1 SGHTA, CDR2 FQGNSA. The CDR3 DNA reads TGTGCCAGCAGCCCACAGGGTATCAATCAGCCCCAGCATTTT. Translation gives CASSPQGINQPQHF.

The chain has TRBV9 and TRBJ1-2, with TRBD1 matching over 7 bases. After removal of 0 bases from V and 4 bases from J, the junction contained 3 bases not matched to a gene. Germline CDR1 is SGDLS and CDR2 is YYNGEE. This CDR3 is built from 14 residues. The CDR3 DNA sequence: TGTGCCAGCAGCGTAGGAGGGGGCGTCTATGGCTACACCTTC. This translates into CASSVGGGVYGYTF.

The J gene is TRBJ2-7, the V gene TRBV27; TRBD1 matches at 11 bases. Losses at the gene ends were 6 bases for V and 3 bases for J; bases not matched to a gene: 4. Germline-derived CDR1 and CDR2 are MNHEY and SMNVEV (reference sequence). The CDR3 covers 14 residues. In DNA, the CDR3 is TGTGCCAGCAGGGGGACAGGGGGAAACTACGAGCAGTACTTC. As protein: CASRGTGGNYEQYF.

The J gene is TRBJ1-2, the V gene TRBV5-1; TRBD1 aligns across 8 bases. Trimming removed 0 bases from V and 10 bases from J; junction bases left unmatched: 23. Germline V CDR1 and CDR2: SGHRS, YFSETQ. The CDR3 is 19 residues long. Here the CDR3 reads CASSLESGSGGRVSRDYTF. The CDR3 nucleotides read TGCGCCAGCAGCTTGGAATCCGGGTCAGGGGGCCGGGTCAGTAGGGACTACACCTTC.

CDR3 DNA sequence: TGTGCCAGCAGCTCTCTAGCGGGGGGACAAGAGACCCAGTACTTC. It encodes CASSSLAGGQETQYF. The rearrangement links TRBV7-9 to TRBJ2-5; TRBD2 matches at 11 bases. CDR1 SEHNR and CDR2 FQNEAQ come from the germline V gene (reference sequence). The CDR3 spans 15 residues. Losses at the gene ends were 4 bases for V and 2 bases for J; bases not matched to a gene: 3.

V gene TRBV27 combines with J gene TRBJ2-5; D unclear. Trimming took 3 bases from V and 0 from J, leaving 8 bases between them. Germline CDR1 MNHEY, CDR2 SMNVEV (reference sequence). CDR3 length equals 14 residues. The CDR3 DNA sequence: TGTGCCAGCAGTTTCACAGCCTACCAAGAGACCCAGTACTTC. This gives the protein CASSFTAYQETQYF.

The chain couples TRBV4-2 to TRBJ2-5; 8 positions match TRBD2. The trim removed 3 bases at V and 5 bases at J, leaving 8 bases unmatched. The CDR3 totals 15 residues. In germline, CDR1 is LGHNA, CDR2 YNFKEQ. CDR3 DNA: TGTGCCAGCAGCCAGGCTTCGGGGGGGCACGAGACCCAGTACTTC. Amino acid sequence: CASSQASGGHETQYF.

The CDR3 protein is CASDSYTEAFF. The DNA of the CDR3 is TGTGCCAGCGATAGCTACACTGAAGCTTTCTTT. The chain combines TRBV19 with TRBJ1-1, with D hard to call. The CDR3 totals 11 residues. V was pared by 9 bases and J by 3 bases, with 8 bases between. CDR1 and CDR2 (germline): LNHDA, SQIVND (reference sequence).

The chain employs TRBV15 and TRBJ2-1; 8 bases agree with TRBD2. The CDR3 covers 15 residues. Trimming removed 4 bases from V and 3 bases from J; junction bases left unmatched: 5. Germline CDR1 reads LNHNV; CDR2 reads YYDKDF (reference sequence). Here the CDR3 DNA reads TGTGCCACCAGCAAGAAGACTAGCGACTACAATGAGCAGTTCTTC. Its protein is CATSKKTSDYNEQFF.

The chain recombines TRBV12-3 or TRBV12-4 with TRBJ1-1; D uncertain. The CDR3 totals 12 residues. V was shortened by 9 bases and J by 3 bases, with 11 bases between the two germline ends. The DNA of the CDR3 is TGTGCCAGTGGGAGGTCGGACACTGAAGCTTTCTTT. Translated, it gives CASGRSDTEAFF.

V gene TRBV7-2 combines with J gene TRBJ2-1, with D possibly being TRBD2 (5 bases). In germline, CDR1 is SGHTA, CDR2 FQGNSA. V shed 5 bases and J shed 5 bases, with 22 bases lying between them. This CDR3 comprises 17 residues. The CDR3 DNA reads TGTGCCAGCAGCCTGCAAGCACCCGGGGTTAGAAACAATGAGCAGTTCTTC. Encoded protein: CASSLQAPGVRNNEQFF.

The V call is TRBV5-1, the J call TRBJ1-2; TRBD1 matches 7 bases. The CDR3 runs 14 residues. Looked up from germline, CDR1 is SGHRS and CDR2 is YFSETQ. V shed 0 bases and J 6 bases; nucleotides not matched to a gene: 5. In DNA form, the CDR3 reads TGCGCCAGCAGCTTGGCCCCAGGGGGGAATGGCTACACCTTC. It yields the protein CASSLAPGGNGYTF.

DNA of the CDR3: TGCAGTGCTAGTACCCAACGAGGGCGAAACATTCAGTACTTC. This codes for CSASTQRGRNIQYF. The chain couples TRBV20-1 to TRBJ2-4; weak D call: TRBD2 (5 bases). The CDR3 extends over 14 amino acids. V lost 3 bases, J lost 6 bases, and 15 bases lay in between. Germline CDR1 is DFQATT and CDR2 is SNEGSKA (reference sequence).

This clone appeared a few times. The chain employs TRBV2 and TRBJ1-5; D might be TRBD1 (5 bases). CDR1 is SNHLY and CDR2 is FYNNEI in the germline V gene. CDR3 length equals 15 residues. Trimming removed 4 bases from V and 3 bases from J, with 13 bases in between. In DNA, the CDR3 is TGTGCCAGCAGTGCGCAAGGGGTCCACAATCAGCCCCAGCATTTT. Translation gives CASSAQGVHNQPQHF.